This T cell receptor (beta chain) was sequenced in a study of radiation and T cells in renal cell carcinoma (dated by TCRdb to the early 2020s). Regarding the research as a whole: TCR beta sequencing covered 50 to 55 samples in total, comprising about 26 tumors and about 27 peripheral blood samples. The last blood draw happened 4 weeks after radiation, timed to coincide with nephrectomy. Across all 50 or so samples, more than 4,000,000 unique CDR3 nucleotide sequences, encoding 2 million to 3 million unique CDR3 amino acid sequences, were identified.

Study-wide conclusions, independent of this receptor: Blood repertoire dynamics were not followed beyond 4 weeks after treatment. Top tumor clonotypes rose in blood from baseline to 2 weeks post-radiation, then contracted by 4 weeks, suggesting transient expansion of tumor-resident clones. Effects of radiation dose or scheduling on the TCR repertoire could not be addressed with the single-armed trial design. No pretreatment tumor biopsies were available, so the baseline intratumoral presence of clonotypes could not be determined.

Taken from cysteine to phenylalanine, the CDR3 has 14 residues. Just the 42-base CDR3 DNA is kept, in frame starting at base 1. Taken from the germline V gene (reference sequence), the CDR1 and CDR2 loops are MNHEY and SMNVEV. V and J are truncated by 3 bases and 7 bases respectively, leaving an intervening sequence of 13 bases. The time point label for this specimen denotes: blood 4 weeks post-SBRT, at nephrectomy. The meaning of the sample's treatment or condition label: 15 Gy SBRT to primary tumor, nephrectomy 4 weeks later. Samples came from a clinical trial, in which primary renal cell carcinomas received 15 Gy stereotactic body radiation therapy followed by nephrectomy 4 weeks later. To follow tumor-enriched clonotypes, serial peripheral blood was collected from radiation-treated patients at baseline and at 2 weeks and 4 weeks after SBRT. Every patient had renal cell carcinoma of clear cell pathology. The QIAamp DNA Blood Mini Kit (Qiagen) was used to prepare genomic DNA for TCR sequencing. The analyses included just those samples that passed every quality control check.

The immunoSEQ kit was used, according to the manufacturer's recommendations, to generate TCR beta libraries from genomic DNA. To prepare the libraries, a first multiplex PCR with proprietary primers was run, followed by a second PCR that added unique barcodes, and a bead cleanup was done after each round. A kit-provided positive control reaction and a negative control reaction were included in every sample batch. The final libraries were assessed on an Agilent 4200 TapeStation D1000 ScreenTape, pooled by volume, and quantified by qPCR. Sequencing ran on an Illumina NextSeq500 with a MidOutput 150-cycle cartridge, using 156 Read1 and 15 Index1 cycles with kit custom primers. The pooled library was loaded at about 1 pM, and about 20% PhiX control was spiked in. In the authors' own workflow: Vendor-processed data were analyzed in R, and a clonotype was defined as all T cells sharing the same CDR3 nucleotide sequence. In the clone abundance analyses, frequencies in each sample were normalized to that sample's 10,000 most abundant clones. Before analysis, public T cell clones were removed, and these numbered fewer than six per sample on average. An abundance difference of at least 32-fold between compartments was the criterion for calling clonotypes tumor-enriched or baseline blood-enriched. A beta-binomial differential abundance model was used to identify clonotypes that expanded or contracted between blood time points. Tumor-blood repertoire similarity was measured with the Baroni-Urbani and Buser coefficient, and group comparisons used two-tailed Wilcoxon tests in R. TCRdb obtained this table from immuneACCESS and retained in-frame rearrangements with V and J assigned. These tables miss some clones; where compared with another copy, unresolved V genes account for less than half of the shortfall, and the remainder is unexplained. The V and J calls and clone size come from that table; D and trimming were worked out from the DNA. The sample data list around 77,000 clones, and approximately 87% of these were observed just once. The biggest ten clones account for 2.4% of the sample.

A few counts support this clone. Its antigen is currently not known. The sample holds no much larger clone one base away, and base qualities are not on file. The source material was blood, sampled from a patient whose treatment included radiotherapy and nephrectomy. The chain uses TRBV27 and TRBJ2-1, with the D assignment possibly TRBD1 or TRBD2, given 5 matching bases for each. The source is a woman aged 60-70 years with renal cell carcinoma. Here is the DNA: TGTGCCAGCAGTTTCACGGGGCCGGGAAATGAGCAGTTCTTC. This codes for CASSFTGPGNEQFF.